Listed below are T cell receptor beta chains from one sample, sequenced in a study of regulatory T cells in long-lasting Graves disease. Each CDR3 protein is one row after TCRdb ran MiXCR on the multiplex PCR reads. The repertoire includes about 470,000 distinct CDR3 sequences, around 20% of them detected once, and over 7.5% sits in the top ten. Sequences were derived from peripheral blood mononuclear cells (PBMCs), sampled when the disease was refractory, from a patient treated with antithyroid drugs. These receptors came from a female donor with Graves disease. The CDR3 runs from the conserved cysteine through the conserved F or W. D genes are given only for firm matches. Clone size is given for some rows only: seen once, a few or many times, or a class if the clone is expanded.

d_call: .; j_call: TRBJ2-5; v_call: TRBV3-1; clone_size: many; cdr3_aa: CASKGRDLWGETQYF; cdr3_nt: TGTGCCAGCAAGGGACGGGACCTTTGGGGGGAGACCCAGTACTTC
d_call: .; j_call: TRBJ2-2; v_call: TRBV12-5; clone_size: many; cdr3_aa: CASGTLLNNTGELFF; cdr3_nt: TGTGCTAGTGGTACCTTACTCAATAACACCGGGGAGCTGTTTTTT
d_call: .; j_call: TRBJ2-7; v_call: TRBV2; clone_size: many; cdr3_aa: CASSEGQGEQYF; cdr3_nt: TGTGCCAGCAGTGAAGGGCAGGGCGAGCAGTACTTC
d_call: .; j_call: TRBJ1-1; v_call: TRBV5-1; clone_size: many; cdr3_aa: CASTPFQSGSAEAFF; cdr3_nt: TGCGCCAGCACACCATTTCAGTCGGGGAGCGCTGAAGCTTTCTTT
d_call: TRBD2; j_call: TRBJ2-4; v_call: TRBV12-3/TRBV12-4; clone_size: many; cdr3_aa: CASSFSVSGRSENIQYF; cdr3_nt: TGTGCCAGCAGTTTCAGTGTCAGCGGGAGGAGCGAAAACATTCAGTACTTC
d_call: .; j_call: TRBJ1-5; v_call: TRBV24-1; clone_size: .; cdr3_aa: CATSDAGHQPQHF; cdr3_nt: TGTGCCACCAGTGATGCTGGACACCAGCCCCAGCATTTT
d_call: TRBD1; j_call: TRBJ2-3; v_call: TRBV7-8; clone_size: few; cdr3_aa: CASSKSRGKSTDTQYF; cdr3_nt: TGTGCCAGCAGCAAATCCAGGGGGAAAAGCACAGATACGCAGTATTTT
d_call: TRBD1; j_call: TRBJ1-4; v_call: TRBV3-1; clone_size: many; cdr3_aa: CASSSNRGRNEKLFF; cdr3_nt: TGTGCCAGCAGCTCAAACAGGGGGCGGAATGAAAAACTGTTTTTT
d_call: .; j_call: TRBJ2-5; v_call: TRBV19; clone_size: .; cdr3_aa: CASSMKWGATQYF; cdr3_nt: TGTGCCAGTAGTATGAAATGGGGGGCGACCCAGTACTTC
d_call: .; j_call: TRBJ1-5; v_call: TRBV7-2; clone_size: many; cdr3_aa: CASSPGRGYNQPQHF; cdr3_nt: TGTGCCAGCAGCCCCGGGAGGGGCTACAATCAGCCCCAGCATTTT
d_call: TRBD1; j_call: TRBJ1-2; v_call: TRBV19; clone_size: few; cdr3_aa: CASSIGGQVAKVGYTF; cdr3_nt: TGTGCCAGTAGTATAGGTGGACAGGTCGCCAAGGTTGGCTACACCTTC
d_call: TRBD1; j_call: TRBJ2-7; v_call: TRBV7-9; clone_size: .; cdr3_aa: CASSFWDSSYEQYF; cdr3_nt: TGTGCCAGCAGCTTCTGGGACAGCTCCTACGAGCAGTACTTC
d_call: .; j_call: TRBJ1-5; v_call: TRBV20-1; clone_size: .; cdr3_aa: CSARRAGEAQHF; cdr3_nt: TGCAGTGCTAGACGGGCTGGGGAGGCCCAGCATTTT
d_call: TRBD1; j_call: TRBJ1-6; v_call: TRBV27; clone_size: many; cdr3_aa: CASSFNPWTGHNSPLHF; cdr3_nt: TGTGCCAGCAGTTTCAACCCGTGGACAGGGCATAATTCACCCCTCCACTTT